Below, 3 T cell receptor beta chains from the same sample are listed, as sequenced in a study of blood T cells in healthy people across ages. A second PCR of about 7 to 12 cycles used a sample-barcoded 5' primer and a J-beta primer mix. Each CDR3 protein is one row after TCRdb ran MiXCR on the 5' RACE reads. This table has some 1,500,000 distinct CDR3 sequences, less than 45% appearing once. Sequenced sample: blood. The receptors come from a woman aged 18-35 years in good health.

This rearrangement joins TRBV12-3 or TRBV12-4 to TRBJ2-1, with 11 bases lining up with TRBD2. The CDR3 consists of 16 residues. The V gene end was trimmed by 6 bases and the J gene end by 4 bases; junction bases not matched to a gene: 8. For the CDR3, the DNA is TGTGCCAGCAGCCGGGAGGGGACTAGCGGATACAATGAGCAGTTCTTC. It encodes CASSREGTSGYNEQFF.

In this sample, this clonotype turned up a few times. CDR3 sequence (DNA): TGTGCCATCAGTGAGGCGAGCAGTTCATCTAACTATGGCTACACCTTC. It encodes CAISEASSSSNYGYTF. This rearrangement joins TRBV10-3 to TRBJ1-2; D is unresolved. V lost 2 bases and J 0 bases, leaving 13 bases between the germline ends. This CDR3 has 16 amino acids. CDR1 and CDR2 (germline): ENHRY, SYGVKD.

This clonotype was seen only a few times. The CDR3 nucleotides are TGCGCCAGCAGCCAAACGGACAGATCCTATGGCTACACCTTC. It codes for CASSQTDRSYGYTF. The chain carries TRBV4-3 and TRBJ1-2; D is possibly TRBD1 (6 bases). Germline CDR1 LGHNA, CDR2 YSLEER. The CDR3 runs 14 residues. V was cut by 2 bases and J by 4 bases, with 11 bases left in between.